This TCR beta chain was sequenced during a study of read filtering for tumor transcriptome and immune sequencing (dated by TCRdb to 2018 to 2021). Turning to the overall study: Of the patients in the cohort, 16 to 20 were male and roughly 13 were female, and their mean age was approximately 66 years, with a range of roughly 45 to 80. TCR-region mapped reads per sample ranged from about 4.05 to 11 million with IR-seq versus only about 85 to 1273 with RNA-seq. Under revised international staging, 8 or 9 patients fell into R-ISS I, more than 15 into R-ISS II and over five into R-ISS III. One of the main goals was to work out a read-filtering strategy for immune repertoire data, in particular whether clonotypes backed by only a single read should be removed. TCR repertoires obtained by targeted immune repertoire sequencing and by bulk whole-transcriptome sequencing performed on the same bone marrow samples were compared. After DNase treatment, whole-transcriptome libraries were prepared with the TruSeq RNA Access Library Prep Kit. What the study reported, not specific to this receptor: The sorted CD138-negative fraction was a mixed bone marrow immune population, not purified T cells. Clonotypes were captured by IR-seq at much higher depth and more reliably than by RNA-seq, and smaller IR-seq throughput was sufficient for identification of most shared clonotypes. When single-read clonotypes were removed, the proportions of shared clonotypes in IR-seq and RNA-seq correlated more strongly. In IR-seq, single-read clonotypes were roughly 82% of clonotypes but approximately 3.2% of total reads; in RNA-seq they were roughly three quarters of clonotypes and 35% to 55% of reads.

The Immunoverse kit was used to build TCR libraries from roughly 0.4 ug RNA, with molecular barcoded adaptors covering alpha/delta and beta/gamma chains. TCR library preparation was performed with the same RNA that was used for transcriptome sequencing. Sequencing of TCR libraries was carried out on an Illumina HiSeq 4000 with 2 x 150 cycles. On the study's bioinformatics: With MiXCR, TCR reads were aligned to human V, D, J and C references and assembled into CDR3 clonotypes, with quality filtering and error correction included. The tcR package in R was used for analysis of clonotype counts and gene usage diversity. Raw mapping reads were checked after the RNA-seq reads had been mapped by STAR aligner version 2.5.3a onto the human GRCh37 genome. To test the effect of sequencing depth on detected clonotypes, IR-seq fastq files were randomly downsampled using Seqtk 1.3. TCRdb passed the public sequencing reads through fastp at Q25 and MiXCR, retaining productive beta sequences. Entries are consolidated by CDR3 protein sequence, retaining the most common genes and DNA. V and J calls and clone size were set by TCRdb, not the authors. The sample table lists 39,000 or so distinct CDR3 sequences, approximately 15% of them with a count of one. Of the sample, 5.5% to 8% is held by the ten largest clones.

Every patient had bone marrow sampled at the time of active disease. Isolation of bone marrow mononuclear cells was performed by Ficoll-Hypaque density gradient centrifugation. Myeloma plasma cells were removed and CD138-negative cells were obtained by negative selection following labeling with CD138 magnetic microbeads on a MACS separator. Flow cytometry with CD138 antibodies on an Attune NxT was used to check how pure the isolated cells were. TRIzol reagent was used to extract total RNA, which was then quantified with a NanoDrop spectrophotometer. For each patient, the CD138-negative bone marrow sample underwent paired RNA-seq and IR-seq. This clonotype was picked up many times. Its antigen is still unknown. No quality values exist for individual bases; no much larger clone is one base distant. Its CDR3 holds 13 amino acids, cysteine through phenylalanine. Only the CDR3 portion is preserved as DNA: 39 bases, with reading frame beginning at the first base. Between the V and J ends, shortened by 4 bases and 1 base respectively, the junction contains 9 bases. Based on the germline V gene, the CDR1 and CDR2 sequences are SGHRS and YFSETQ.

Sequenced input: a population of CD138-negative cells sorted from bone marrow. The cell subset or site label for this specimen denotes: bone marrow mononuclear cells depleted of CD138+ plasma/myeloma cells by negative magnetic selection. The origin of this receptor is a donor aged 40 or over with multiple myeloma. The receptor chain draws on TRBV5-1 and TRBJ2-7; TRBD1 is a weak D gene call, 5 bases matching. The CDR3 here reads CASSRQGSYEQYF. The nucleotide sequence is TGCGCCAGCAGCCGCCAGGGTTCCTACGAGCAGTACTTC.